This T cell receptor beta chain was sequenced for a study of blood T cell repertoires in COVID-19. About the study: Samples of COVID-19 (acute and convalescent) were obtained from the United States, Italy and Spain. Sources were T cells, B-cell-depleted T cells, or PBMCs; the material itself was cDNA or gDNA.

Per the germline V gene, CDR1 is SGHNT and CDR2 is YYREEE (reference sequence). The CDR3 length is 13 residues. V lost 0 bases and J 5 bases, leaving 8 bases between the germline ends. As originally analysed: By means of reference gene primer amplification, nucleated cell counts were estimated. The data were produced by immunoSEQ multiplex PCR, yet TCRdb's version contains in-frame clones alone and is incomplete. V, J and clone size reflect that table, while D and trimming were determined from the DNA. The data contain about 160,000 clones, roughly 93% of them seen just once; the ten biggest clones take up about 2%. As for this clone: The same CDR3 can be traced to other DNA sequences in this sample.

The chain couples TRBV5-4 to TRBJ1-1; D is perhaps TRBD1 (6 bases). The source is a man aged 18 to 30 with acute or convalescent COVID-19. Sequenced input: peripheral blood. In nucleotides, the CDR3 is TGTGCCAGCAGCTTGGAGCAGGGGACTGAAGCTTTCTTT. Encoded protein: CASSLEQGTEAFF.